This T cell receptor (beta chain) was identified during a study of shared clonotypes between healthy human individuals. Across the whole study: CD4 naive cells filled three plates per donor, CD4 memory three, CD8 naive two and CD8 memory one. Study conclusions and caveats: The small donor group covered limited genetic and exposure diversity. In a handful of donors, around 5% of naive CD4 clonotypes appeared in common.

For this clone: Its antigen is currently unknown.

Germline V gene data show CDR1 as WSHSY and CDR2 as SAAADI. This CDR3 region has 15 residues. The ends lost 4 bases at V and 4 bases at J; junction bases unmatched: 8. The table came from immunoSEQ multiplex PCR; TCRdb's copy has only in-frame clones and leaves some out. Among some 2 million clones listed, over 85% were seen once. The sequence was obtained from a man younger than 35 in good health. The sequencing input was naive CD4+ T cells sorted from blood. The subset was: CD45RA+ positively selected. The V and J genes are TRBV10-2 and TRBJ2-3; 7 nucleotides align to TRBD2. The DNA for the CDR3 is TGCGCCAGCAGTGTGGCGGGAGCCGGATCAGATACGCAGTATTTT. It yields the protein CASSVAGAGSDTQYF.